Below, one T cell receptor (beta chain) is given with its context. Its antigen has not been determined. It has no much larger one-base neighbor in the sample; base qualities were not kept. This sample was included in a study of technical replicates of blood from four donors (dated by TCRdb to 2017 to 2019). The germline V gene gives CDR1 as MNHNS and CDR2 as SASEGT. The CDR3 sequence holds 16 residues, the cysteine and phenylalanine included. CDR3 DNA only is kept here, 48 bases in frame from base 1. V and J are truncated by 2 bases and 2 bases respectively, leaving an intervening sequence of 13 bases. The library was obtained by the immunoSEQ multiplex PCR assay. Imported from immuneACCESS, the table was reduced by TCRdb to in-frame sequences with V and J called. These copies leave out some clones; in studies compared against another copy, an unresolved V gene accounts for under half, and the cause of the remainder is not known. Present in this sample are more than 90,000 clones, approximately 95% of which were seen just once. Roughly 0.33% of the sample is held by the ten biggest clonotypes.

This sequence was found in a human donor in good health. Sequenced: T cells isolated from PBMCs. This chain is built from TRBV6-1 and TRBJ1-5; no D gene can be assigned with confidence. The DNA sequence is TGTGCCAGCAGTGAACGGGAACTAAAGGGCAATCAGCCCCAGCATTTT. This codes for CASSERELKGNQPQHF.